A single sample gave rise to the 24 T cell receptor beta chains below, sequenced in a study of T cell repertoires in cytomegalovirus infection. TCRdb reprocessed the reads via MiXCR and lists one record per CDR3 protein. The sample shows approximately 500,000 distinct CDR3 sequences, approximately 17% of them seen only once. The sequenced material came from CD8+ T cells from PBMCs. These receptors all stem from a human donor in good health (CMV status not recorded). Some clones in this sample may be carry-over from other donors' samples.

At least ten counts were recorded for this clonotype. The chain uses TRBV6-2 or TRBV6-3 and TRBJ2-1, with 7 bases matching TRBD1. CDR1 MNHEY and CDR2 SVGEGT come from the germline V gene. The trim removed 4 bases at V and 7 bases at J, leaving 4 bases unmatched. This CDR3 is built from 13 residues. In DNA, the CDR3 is TGTGCCAGCAGTTCTCGACAGGGTAATGAGCAGTTCTTC. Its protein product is CASSSRQGNEQFF.

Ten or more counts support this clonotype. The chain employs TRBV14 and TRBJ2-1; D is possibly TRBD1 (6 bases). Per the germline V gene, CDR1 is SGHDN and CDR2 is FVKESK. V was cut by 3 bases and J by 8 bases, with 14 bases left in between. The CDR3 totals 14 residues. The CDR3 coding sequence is TGTGCCAGCAGCCAGACGACAGGAAGCTATGAGCAGTTCTTC. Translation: CASSQTTGSYEQFF. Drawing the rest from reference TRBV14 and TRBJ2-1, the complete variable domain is EAGVTQFPSHSVIEKGQTVTLRCDPISGHDNLYWYRRVMGKEIKFLLHFVKESKQDESGMPNNRFLAERTGGTYSTLKVQPAELEDSGVYFCASSQTTGSYEQFFGPGTRLTVL.

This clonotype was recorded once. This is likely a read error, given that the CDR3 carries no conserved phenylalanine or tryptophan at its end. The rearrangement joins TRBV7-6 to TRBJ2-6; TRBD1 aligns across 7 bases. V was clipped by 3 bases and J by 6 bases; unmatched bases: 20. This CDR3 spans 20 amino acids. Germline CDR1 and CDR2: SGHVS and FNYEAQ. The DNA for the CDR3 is TGTGCCAGCAGCTTCAGCCCGTCATGGGACAGAGCGAGTGAGGCCAACGTCCTGACTTTA. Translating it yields CASSFSPSWDRASEANVLTL.

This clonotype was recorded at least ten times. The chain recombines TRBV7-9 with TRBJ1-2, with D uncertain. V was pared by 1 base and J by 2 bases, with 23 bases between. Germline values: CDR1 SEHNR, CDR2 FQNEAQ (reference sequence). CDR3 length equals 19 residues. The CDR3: CASSLVALLRRHLNYGYTF. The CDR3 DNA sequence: TGTGCCAGCAGCTTAGTGGCGCTACTCCGACGTCACCTAAACTATGGCTACACCTTC.

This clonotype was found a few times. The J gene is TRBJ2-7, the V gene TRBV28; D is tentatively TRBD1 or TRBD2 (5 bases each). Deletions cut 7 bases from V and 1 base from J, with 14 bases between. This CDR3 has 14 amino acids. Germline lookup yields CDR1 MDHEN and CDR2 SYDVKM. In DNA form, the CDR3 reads TGTGCCAGCAACCCGGGGCTTCGGTCCTACGAGCAGTACTTC. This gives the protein CASNPGLRSYEQYF.

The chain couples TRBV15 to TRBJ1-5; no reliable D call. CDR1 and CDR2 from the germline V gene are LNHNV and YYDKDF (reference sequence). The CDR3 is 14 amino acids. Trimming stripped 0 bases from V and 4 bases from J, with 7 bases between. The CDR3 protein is CATSRDNENQPQHF. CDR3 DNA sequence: TGTGCCACCAGCAGAGATAACGAGAATCAGCCCCAGCATTTT.

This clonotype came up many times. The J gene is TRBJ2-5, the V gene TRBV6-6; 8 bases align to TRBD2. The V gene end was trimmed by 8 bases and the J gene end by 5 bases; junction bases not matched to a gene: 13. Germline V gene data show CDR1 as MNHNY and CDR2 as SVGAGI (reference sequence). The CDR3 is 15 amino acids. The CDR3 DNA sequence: TGTGCCAGCCAATACTCGGGGGGGATCGGTGAGACCCAGTACTTC. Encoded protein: CASQYSGGIGETQYF.

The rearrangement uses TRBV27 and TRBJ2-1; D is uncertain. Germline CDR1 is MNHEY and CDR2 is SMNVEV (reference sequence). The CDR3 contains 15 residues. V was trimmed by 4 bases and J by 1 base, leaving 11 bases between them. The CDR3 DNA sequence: TGTGCCAGCAGTTCTCCGGGTTCTTCCTACAATGAGCAGTTCTTC. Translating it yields CASSSPGSSYNEQFF.

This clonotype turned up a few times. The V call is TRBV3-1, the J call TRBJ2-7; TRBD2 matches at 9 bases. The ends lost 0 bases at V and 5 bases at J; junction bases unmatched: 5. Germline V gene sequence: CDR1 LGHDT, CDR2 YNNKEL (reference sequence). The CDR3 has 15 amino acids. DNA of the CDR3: TGTGCCAGCAGCCAAGAGCGGGGGGGCATGGACGAGCAGTACTTC. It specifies CASSQERGGMDEQYF.

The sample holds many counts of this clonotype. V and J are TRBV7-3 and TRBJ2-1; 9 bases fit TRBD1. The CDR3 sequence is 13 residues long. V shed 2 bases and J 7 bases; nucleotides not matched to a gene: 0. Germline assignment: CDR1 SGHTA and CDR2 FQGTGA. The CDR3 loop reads CASSLGQGNEQFF. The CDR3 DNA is TGTGCCAGCAGCTTAGGACAGGGGAATGAGCAGTTCTTC.

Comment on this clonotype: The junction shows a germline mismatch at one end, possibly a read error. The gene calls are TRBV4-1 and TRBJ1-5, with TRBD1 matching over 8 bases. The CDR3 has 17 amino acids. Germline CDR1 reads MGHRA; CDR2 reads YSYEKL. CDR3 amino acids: CASSQDWDRLGGQPQHF. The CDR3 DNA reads TGCGCCAGCAGCCAAGACTGGGACAGGTTGGGAGGACAGCCACAGCATTTT.

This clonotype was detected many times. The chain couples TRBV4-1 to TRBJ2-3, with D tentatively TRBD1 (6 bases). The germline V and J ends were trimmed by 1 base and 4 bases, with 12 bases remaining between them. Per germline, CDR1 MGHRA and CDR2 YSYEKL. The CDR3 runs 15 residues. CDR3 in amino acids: CASSQGLTGADTQYF. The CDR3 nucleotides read TGCGCCAGCAGCCAAGGCTTGACAGGTGCAGATACGCAGTATTTT.

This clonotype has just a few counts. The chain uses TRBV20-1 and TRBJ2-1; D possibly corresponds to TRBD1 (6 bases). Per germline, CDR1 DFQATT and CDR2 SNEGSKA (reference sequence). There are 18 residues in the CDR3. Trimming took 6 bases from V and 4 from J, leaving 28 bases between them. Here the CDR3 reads CSALGYLIPEQGYNEQFF. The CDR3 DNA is TGCAGTGCCCTCGGGTACCTCATCCCCGAACAGGGTTACAATGAGCAGTTCTTC.

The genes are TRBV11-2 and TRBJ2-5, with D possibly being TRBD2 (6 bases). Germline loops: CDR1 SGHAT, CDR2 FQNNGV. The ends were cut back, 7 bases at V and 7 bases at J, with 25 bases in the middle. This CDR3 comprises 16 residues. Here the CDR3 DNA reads TGTGCCAGCACCTATTCCTCCGAGGGCGCCGGGGGGACCCAGTACTTC. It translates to CASTYSSEGAGGTQYF. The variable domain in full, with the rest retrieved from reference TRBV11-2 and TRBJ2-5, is EAGVAQSPRYKIIEKRQSVAFWCNPISGHATLYWYQQILGQGPKLLIQFQNNGVVDDSQLPKDRFSAERLKGVDSTLKIQPAKLEDSAVYLCASTYSSEGAGGTQYFGPGTRLLVL.

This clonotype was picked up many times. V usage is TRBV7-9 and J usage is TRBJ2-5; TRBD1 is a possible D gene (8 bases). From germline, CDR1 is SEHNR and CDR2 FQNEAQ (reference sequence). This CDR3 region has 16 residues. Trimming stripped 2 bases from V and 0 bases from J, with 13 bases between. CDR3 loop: CASSLNRGGNQETQYF. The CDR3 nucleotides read TGTGCCAGCAGCTTAAACAGGGGGGGAAACCAAGAGACCCAGTACTTC.

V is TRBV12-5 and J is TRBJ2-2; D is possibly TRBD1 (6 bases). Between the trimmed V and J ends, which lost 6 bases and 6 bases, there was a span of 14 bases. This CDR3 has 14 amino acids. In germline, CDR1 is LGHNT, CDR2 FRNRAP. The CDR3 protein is CASGGTRWPGELFF. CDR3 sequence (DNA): TGTGCTAGTGGGGGGACAAGGTGGCCCGGGGAGCTGTTTTTT.

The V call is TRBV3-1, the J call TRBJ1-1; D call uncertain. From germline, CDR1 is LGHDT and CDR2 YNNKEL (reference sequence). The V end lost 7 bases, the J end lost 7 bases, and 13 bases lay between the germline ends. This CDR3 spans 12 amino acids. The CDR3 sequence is CASTGMTYEAFF. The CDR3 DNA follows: TGTGCCAGCACCGGGATGACATATGAAGCTTTCTTT.

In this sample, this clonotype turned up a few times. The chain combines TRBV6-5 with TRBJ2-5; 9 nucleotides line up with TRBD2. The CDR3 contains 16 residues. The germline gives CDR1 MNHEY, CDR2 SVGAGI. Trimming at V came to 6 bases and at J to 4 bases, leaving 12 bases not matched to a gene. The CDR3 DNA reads TGTGCCAGCAGCTATAGCGGGGGCGGGTATCTAGAGACCCAGTACTTC. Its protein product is CASSYSGGGYLETQYF.

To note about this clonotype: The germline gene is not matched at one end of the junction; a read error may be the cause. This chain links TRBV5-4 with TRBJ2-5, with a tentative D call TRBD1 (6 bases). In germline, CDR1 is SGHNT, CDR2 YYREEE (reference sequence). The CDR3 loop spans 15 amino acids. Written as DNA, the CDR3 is TGTGCCAGCAGCTTACCGCCAGGGGAGTATGAGACCCAGCACTTC. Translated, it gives CASSLPPGEYETQHF.

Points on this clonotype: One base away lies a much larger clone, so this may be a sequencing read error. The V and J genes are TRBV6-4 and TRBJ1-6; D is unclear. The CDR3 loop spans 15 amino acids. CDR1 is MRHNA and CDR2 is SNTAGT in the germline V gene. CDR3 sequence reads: CARSDGSGYNSPLHF. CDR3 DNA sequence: TGTGCCAGAAGTGACGGAAGTGGCTATAATTCACCCCTCCACTTT.

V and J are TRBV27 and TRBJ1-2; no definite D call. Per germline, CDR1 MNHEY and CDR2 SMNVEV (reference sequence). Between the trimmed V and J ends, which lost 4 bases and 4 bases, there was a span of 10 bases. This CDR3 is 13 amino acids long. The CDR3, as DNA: TGTGCCAGCAGTTCGGGCCCATTCTATGGCTACACCTTC. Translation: CASSSGPFYGYTF.

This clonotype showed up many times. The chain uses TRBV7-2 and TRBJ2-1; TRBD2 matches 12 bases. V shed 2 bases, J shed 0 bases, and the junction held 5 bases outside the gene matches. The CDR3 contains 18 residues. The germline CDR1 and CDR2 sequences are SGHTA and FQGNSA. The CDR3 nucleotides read TGTGCCAGCAGCTTACCCACTAGCGGGAGGACCTCCTACAATGAGCAGTTCTTC. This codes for CASSLPTSGRTSYNEQFF.

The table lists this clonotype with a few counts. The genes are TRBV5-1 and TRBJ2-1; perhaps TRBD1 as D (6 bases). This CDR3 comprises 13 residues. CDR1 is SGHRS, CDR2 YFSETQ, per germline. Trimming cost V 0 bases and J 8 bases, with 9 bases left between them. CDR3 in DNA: TGCGCCAGCAGCTTGGACAGGGAATATGAGCAGTTCTTC. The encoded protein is CASSLDREYEQFF.

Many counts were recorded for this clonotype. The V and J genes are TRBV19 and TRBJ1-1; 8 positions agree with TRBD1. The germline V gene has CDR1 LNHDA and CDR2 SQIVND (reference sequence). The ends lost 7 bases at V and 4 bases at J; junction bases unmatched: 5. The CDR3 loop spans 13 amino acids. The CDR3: CASNTGGFTEAFF. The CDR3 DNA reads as TGTGCCAGTAACACAGGGGGTTTCACTGAAGCTTTCTTT.